The T cell receptor (beta chain) described here comes from a study of cytomegalovirus exposure and HLA in healthy donors. As concerns this clone: What it recognizes is unknown.

The PCR contained 60 Vbeta and 13 Jbeta primers. Libraries were prepared by immunoSEQ multiplex PCR; TCRdb keeps only in-frame clonotypes and omits some of them. This table holds under 90,000 clones. The study's findings and limits: The majority of CMV-associated TCR beta chains were reported as apparently HLA-restricted in a later analysis. Presence/absence comparisons presumed near-even sequencing depth among donors. Rarity held for most TCR sequences, but there were some public TCRs that occurred in many donors.

The CDR3 runs 12 residues. V dropped 1 base and J dropped 6 bases, with 3 bases sitting between them. Germline V gives CDR1 SEHNR, CDR2 FQNEAQ (reference sequence). The study sampled nominally healthy donors, though unrecorded immune exposures were likely. The sequence came from a man aged 45-60 years in good health and CMV-seropositive. The chain combines TRBV7-9 with TRBJ2-2; D is undetermined. The sample was PBMCs. The CDR3 DNA reads as TGTGCCAGCAGCTTAGAGCCCGGGGAGCTGTTTTTT. It is translated as CASSLEPGELFF.